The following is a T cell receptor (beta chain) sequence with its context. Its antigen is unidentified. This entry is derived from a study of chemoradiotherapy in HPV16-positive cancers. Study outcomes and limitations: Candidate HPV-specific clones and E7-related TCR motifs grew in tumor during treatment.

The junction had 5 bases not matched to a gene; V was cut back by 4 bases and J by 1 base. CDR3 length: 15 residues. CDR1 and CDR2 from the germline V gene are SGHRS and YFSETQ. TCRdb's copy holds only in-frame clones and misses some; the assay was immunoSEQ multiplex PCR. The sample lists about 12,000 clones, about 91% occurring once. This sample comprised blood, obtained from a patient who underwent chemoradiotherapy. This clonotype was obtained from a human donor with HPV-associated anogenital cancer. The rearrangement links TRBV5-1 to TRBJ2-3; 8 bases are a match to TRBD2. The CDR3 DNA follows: TGCGCCAGCAGCGCCGGGAGGGTGGGCACAGATACGCAGTATTTT. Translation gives CASSAGRVGTDTQYF.